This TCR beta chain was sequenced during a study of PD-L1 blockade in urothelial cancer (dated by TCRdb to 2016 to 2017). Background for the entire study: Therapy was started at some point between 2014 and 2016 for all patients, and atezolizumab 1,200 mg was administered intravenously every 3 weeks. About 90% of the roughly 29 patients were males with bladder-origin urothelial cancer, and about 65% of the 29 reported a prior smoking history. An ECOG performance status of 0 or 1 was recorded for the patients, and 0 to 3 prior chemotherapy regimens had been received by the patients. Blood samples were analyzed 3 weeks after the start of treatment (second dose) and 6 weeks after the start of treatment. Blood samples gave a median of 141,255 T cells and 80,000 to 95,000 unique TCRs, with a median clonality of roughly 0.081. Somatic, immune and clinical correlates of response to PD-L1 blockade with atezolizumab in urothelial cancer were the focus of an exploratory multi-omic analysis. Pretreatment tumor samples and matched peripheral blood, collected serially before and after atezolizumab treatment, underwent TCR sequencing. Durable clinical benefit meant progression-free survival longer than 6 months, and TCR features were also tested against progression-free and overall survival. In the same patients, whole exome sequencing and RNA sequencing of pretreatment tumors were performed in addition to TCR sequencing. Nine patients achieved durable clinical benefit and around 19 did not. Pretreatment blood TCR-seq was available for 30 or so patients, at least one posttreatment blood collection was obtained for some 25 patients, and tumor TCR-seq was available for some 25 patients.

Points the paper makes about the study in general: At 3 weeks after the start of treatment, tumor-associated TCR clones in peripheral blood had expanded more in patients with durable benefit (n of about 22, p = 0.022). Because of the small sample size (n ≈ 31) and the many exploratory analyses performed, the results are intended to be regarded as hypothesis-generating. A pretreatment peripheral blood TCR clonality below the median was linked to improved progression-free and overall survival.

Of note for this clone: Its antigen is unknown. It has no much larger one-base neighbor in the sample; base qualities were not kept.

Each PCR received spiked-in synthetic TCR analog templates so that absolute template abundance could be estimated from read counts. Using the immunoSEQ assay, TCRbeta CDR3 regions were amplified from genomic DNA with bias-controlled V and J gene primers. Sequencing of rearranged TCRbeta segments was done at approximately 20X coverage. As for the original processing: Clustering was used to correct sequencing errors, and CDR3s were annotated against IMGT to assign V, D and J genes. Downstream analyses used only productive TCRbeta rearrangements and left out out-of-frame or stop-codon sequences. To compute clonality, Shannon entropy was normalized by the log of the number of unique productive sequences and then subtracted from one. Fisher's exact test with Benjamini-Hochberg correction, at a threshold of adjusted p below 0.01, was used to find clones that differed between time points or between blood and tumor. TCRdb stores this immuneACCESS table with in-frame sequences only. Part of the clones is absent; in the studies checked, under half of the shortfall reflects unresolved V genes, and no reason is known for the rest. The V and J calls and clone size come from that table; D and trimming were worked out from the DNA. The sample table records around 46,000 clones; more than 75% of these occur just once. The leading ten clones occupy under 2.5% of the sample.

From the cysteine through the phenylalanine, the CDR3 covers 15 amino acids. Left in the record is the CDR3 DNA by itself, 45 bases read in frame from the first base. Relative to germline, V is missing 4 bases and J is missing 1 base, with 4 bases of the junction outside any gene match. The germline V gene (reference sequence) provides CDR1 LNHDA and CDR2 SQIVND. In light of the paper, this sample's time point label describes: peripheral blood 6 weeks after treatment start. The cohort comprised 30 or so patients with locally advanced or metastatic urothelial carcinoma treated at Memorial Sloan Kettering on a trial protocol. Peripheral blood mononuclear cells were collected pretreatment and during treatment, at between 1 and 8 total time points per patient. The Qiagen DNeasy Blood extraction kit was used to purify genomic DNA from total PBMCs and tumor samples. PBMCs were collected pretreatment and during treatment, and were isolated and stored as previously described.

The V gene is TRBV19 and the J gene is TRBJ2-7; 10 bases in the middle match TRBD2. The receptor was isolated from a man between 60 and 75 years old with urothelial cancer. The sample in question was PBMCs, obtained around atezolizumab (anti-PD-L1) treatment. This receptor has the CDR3 CASSTGLAASYEQYF. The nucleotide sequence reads TGTGCCAGTAGTACAGGACTAGCGGCATCCTACGAGCAGTACTTC.